Included here is one TCR beta chain sequence, with context. What it binds is not known. This record belongs to a study of cytomegalovirus exposure and HLA in healthy donors. Study details: From some 190 million T cells, an earlier analysis saw roughly 120 million unique TCR beta sequences. Study-wide results and caveats: Highly shared variants forming one cluster were likely a sequencing artifact.

In the PCR, 60 Vbeta and 13 Jbeta primers were used. The protocol was immunoSEQ multiplex PCR, while the TCRdb copy is restricted to in-frame clones and leaves out a portion. The data show under 200,000 clones, 84% seen once. The germline CDR1 and CDR2 sequences are LNHDA and SQIVND (reference sequence). Trimming at V came to 6 bases and at J to 3 bases, leaving 2 bases not matched to a gene. This CDR3 contains 14 residues. The V call is TRBV19, the J call TRBJ2-3; 11 bases are a match to TRBD2. This sequence originates from a man aged 18 to 35 in good health and CMV-seronegative. Source material: PBMCs. CDR3: CASRGTSGTDTQYF. DNA for the CDR3: TGTGCCAGTAGAGGGACTAGCGGTACAGATACGCAGTATTTT.